A single sample gave rise to the 5 T cell receptor beta chains below, sequenced in a study of T cell responses to AZD1222 COVID-19 vaccine. Clones were read by immunoSEQ multiplex PCR, and TCRdb kept only the in-frame ones, dropping some. This table has 85,000 to 90,000 clones, around nine tenths appearing once. Sequences were derived from peripheral blood, sampled 28 days after the second AZD1222 dose. The receptors were sampled from an adult who received the AZD1222 COVID-19 vaccine.

This clone appeared a single time. The chain combines TRBV4-1 with TRBJ1-3; D is uncertain. Trimming left V 5 bases short and J 4 bases short, with 15 bases between. The germline V gene has CDR1 MGHRA and CDR2 YSYEKL. The CDR3 runs to 15 residues. The CDR3 spells CASSISATEGNTIYF. CDR3 DNA: TGCGCCAGCAGCATCAGCGCTACTGAAGGAAACACCATATATTTT.

The chain recombines TRBV6-5 with TRBJ1-2; D is ambiguous. CDR3 length equals 13 residues. Trimming pared 6 bases from V and 6 bases from J, leaving 14 bases between. Germline V gene data show CDR1 as MNHEY and CDR2 as SVGAGI. Here the CDR3 DNA reads TGTGCCAGCAGCCAACATAATAGTGATGGCTACACCTTC. Encoded protein: CASSQHNSDGYTF.

The V and J genes are TRBV7-9 and TRBJ1-1, with unresolved D. V was clipped by 5 bases and J by 7 bases, with 8 bases between them. The CDR3 covers 11 residues. The V gene's germline CDR1 is SEHNR and CDR2 FQNEAQ (reference sequence). In nucleotides, the CDR3 is TGTGCCAGCAGCCCGGGAAGTGAAGCTTTCTTT. Translated, it gives CASSPGSEAFF.

In this sample, this clone turned up once. The V and J genes are TRBV2 and TRBJ2-1; 13 bases map to TRBD2. Trimming took 5 bases from V and 4 from J; bases not matched to a gene: 2. Per germline, CDR1 SNHLY and CDR2 FYNNEI. The CDR3 spans 15 residues. The chain's CDR3 is CASSTGLAGYNEQFF. The CDR3 bases are TGTGCCAGCAGTACGGGACTAGCGGGGTACAATGAGCAGTTCTTC. The variable domain in full, completed from reference TRBV2 and TRBJ2-1, reads EPEVTQTPSHQVTQMGQEVILRCVPISNHLYFYWYRQILGQKVEFLVSFYNNEISEKSEIFDDQFSVERPDGSNFTLKIRSTKLEDSAMYFCASSTGLAGYNEQFFGPGTRLTVL.

The chain uses TRBV2 and TRBJ1-2; D is uncertain. The V gene's germline CDR1 is SNHLY and CDR2 FYNNEI. The germline V and J ends were trimmed by 6 bases and 8 bases, with 16 bases remaining between them. The CDR3 spans 13 residues. The CDR3 sequence: CASRGSSRGGYTF. CDR3 DNA sequence: TGTGCCAGCAGAGGATCCTCGCGAGGGGGCTACACCTTC.